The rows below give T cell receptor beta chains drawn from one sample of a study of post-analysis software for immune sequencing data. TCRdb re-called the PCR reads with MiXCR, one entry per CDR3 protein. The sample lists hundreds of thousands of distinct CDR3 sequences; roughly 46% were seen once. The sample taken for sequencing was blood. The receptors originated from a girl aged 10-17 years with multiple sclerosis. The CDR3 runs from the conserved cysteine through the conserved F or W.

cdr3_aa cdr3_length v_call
CASSEGIQETQYF 13 TRBV2
CASSLSSGSPNEQYF 15 TRBV12-3/TRBV12-4
CASSVGARYGYTF 13 TRBV12-3/TRBV12-4
CASSSGRGYEQYF 13 TRBV5-6
CASTRLGGRDEQYF 14 TRBV5-1
CSARRSAGEQYF 12 TRBV20-1
CASSASSSYEQYF 13 TRBV27
CASSYVGHPYNEQFF 15 TRBV6-6
CASGEQGVVRAFF 13 TRBV6-6
CASSPEGTYGYTF 13 TRBV7-9
CASSPGHGNYGYTF 14 TRBV7-9
CASSRDSFYGYTF 13 TRBV12-3/TRBV12-4
CSARDRLAANEQFF 14 TRBV20-1
CASSSIGRSWDEQFF 15 TRBV12-3/TRBV12-4
CASSLLPADEKLFF 14 TRBV5-1
CASMRATNEKLFF 13 TRBV6-5
CASSVGASGAQETQYF 16 TRBV9
CASSETGGANYNEQFF 16 TRBV12-3/TRBV12-4
CASSSQSYEQYF 12 TRBV6-6
CASSRGLAGSYEQYF 15 TRBV12-3/TRBV12-4
CASTGGLAGYNEQFF 15 TRBV5-1
CASSYTDRGLDEQYF 15 TRBV6-5
CASSEEGGRNYGYTF 15 TRBV2
CASSLYYRDSPYGYTF 16 TRBV5-1
CASRDGRGQTEAFF 14 TRBV5-1
CASSSSGRRSYEQYF 15 TRBV7-2
CSAVDRDHEQYF 12 TRBV20-1
CASSLAVPASYEQYF 15 TRBV7-8
CASSPGIRYEQYF 13 TRBV7-9
CASLLTSGEQFF 12 TRBV12-3/TRBV12-4
CASTADSYSGNTIYF 15 TRBV2
CASSLEATQYF 11 TRBV7-9